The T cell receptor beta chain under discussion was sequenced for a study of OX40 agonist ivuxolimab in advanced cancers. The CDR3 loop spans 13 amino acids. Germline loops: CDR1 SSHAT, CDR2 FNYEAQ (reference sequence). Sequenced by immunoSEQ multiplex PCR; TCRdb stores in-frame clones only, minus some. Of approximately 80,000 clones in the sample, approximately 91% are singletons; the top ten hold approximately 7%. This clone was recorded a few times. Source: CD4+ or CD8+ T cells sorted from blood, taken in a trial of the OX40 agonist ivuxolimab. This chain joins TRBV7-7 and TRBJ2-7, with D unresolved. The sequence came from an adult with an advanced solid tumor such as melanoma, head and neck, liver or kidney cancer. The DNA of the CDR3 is TGTGCTGTAGGGCTATCGACTGTGGGCGAGCAGTACTTC. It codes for CAVGLSTVGEQYF.